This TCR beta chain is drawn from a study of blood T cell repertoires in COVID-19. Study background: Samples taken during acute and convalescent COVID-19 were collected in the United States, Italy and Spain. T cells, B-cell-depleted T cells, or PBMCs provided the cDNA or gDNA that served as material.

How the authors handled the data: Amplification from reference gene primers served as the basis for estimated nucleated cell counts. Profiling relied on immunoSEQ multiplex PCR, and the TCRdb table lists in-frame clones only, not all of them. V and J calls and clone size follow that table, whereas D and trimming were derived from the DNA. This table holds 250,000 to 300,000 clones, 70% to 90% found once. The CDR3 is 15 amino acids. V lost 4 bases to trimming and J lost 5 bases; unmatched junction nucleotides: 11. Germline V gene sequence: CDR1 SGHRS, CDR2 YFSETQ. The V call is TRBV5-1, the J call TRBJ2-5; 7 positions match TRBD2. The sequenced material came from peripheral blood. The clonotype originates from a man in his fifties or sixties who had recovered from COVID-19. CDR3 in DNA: TGCGCCAGCAGCCCTACGGGAGGTGGCAGGGAGACCCAGTACTTC. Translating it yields CASSPTGGGRETQYF.